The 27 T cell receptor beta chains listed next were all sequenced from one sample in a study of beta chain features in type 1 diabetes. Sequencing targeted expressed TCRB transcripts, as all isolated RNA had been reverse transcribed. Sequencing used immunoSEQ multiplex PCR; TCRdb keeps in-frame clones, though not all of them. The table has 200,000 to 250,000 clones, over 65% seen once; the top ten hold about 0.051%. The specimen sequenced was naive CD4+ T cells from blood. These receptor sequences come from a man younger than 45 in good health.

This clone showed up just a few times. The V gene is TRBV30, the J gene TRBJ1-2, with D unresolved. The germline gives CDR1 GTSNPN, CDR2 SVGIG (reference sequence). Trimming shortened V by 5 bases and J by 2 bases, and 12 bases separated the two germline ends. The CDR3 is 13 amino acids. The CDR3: CAWATTANYGYTF. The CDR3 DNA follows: TGTGCCTGGGCGACCACAGCCAACTATGGCTACACCTTC. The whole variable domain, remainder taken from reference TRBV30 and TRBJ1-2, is SQTIHQWPATLVQPVGSPLSLECTVEGTSNPNLYWYRQAAGRGLQLLFYSVGIGQISSEVPQNLSASRPQDRQFILSSKKLLLSDSGFYLCAWATTANYGYTFGSGTRLTVV.

In nucleotides, the CDR3 is TGTGCCTGGACTAGCGCGAGCTCCTACAATGAGCAGTTCTTC. Amino acid sequence: CAWTSASSYNEQFF. The gene calls are TRBV30 and TRBJ2-1; a weak D match, TRBD2 (6 bases). Per germline, CDR1 GTSNPN and CDR2 SVGIG (reference sequence). Trimming removed 4 bases from V and 0 bases from J, with 10 bases in between. The CDR3 is 14 residues long. The full variable domain, in which reference TRBV30 and TRBJ2-1 provide the parts outside the CDR3, is SQTIHQWPATLVQPVGSPLSLECTVEGTSNPNLYWYRQAAGRGLQLLFYSVGIGQISSEVPQNLSASRPQDRQFILSSKKLLLSDSGFYLCAWTSASSYNEQFFGPGTRLTVL.

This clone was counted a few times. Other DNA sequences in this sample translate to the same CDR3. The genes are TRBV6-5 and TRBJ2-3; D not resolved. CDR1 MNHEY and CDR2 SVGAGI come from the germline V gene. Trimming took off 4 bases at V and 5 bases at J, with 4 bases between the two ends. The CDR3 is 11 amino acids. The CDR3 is CASSSGDTQYF. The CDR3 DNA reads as TGTGCCAGCAGTTCCGGAGATACGCAGTATTTT.

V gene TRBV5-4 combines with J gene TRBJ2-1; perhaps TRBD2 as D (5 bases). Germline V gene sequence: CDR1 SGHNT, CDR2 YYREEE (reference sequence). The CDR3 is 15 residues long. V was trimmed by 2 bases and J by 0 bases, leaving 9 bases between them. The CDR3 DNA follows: TGTGCCAGCAGCTTAAATAGCGCCTCCTACAATGAGCAGTTCTTC. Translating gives CASSLNSASYNEQFF.

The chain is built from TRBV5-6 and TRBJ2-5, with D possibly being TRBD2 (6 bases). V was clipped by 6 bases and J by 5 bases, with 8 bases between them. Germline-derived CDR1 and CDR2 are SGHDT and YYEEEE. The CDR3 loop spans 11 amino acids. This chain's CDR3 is CASIRGETQYF. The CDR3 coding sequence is TGTGCCAGCATCCGGGGGGAGACCCAGTACTTC.

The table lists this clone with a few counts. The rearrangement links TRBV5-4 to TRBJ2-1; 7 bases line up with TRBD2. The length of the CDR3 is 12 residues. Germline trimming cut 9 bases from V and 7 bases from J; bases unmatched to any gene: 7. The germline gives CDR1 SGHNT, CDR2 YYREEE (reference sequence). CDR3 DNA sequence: TGTGCCACCGGGAGGCCGGGTAATGAGCAGTTCTTC. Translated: CATGRPGNEQFF.

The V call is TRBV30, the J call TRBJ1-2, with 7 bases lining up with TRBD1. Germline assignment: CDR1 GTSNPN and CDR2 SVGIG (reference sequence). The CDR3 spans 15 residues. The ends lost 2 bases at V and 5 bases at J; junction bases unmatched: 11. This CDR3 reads CAWSKMIGTAYGYTF. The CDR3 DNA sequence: TGTGCCTGGAGTAAAATGATCGGGACAGCATATGGCTACACCTTC.

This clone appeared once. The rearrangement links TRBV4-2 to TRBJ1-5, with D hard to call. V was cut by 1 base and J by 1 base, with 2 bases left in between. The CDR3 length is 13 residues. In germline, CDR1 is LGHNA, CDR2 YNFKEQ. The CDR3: CASSQGSNQPQHF. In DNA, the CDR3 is TGTGCCAGCAGCCAAGGCAGCAATCAGCCCCAGCATTTT.

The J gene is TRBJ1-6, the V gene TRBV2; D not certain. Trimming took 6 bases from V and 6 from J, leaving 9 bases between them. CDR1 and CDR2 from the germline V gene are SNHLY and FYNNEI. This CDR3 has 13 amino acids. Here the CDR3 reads CASREGFNSPLHF. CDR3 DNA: TGTGCCAGCAGGGAGGGCTTTAATTCACCCCTCCACTTT.

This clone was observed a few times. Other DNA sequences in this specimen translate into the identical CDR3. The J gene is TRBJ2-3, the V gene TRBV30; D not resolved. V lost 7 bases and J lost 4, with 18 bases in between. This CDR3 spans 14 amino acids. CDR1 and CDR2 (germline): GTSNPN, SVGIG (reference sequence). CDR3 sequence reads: CASGPGGGADTQYF. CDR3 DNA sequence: TGTGCCTCGGGCCCGGGCGGTGGCGCAGATACGCAGTATTTT.

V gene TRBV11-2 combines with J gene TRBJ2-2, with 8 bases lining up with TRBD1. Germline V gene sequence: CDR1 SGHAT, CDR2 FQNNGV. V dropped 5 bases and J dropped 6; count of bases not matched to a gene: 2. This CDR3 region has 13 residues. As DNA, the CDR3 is TGTGCCAGCAGCAAGGACAGGGCCGGGGAGCTGTTTTTT. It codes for CASSKDRAGELFF.

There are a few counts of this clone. CDR3 nucleotides: TGTGCCAGCAGCTTAGATCTGTTCAATGAGCAGTTCTTC. Its protein is CASSLDLFNEQFF. The chain uses TRBV11-3 and TRBJ2-1; D not resolved. CDR1 is SGHNT and CDR2 is YENEEA in the germline V gene. V was shortened by 0 bases and J by 6 bases, with 6 bases between the two germline ends. The CDR3 spans 13 residues. Combining the CDR3 with reference TRBV11-3 and TRBJ2-1 gives the whole variable domain EAGVVQSPRYKIIEKKQPVAFWCNPISGHNTLYWYLQNLGQGPELLIRYENEEAVDDSQLPKDRFSAERLKGVDSTLKIQPAELGDSAVYLCASSLDLFNEQFFGPGTRLTVL.

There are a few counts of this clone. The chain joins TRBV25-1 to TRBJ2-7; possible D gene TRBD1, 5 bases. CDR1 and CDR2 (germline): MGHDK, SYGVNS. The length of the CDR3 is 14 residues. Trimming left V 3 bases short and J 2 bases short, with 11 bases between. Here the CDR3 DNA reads TGTGCCAGCAGTGATTCGACAGAGGCCTACGAGCAGTACTTC. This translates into CASSDSTEAYEQYF.

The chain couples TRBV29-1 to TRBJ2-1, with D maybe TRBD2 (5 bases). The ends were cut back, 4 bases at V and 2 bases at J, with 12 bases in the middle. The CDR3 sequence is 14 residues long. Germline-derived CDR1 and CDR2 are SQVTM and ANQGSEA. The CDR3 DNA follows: TGCAGCGTTGTAGCGATGATCCCCTACAATGAGCAGTTCTTC. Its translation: CSVVAMIPYNEQFF.

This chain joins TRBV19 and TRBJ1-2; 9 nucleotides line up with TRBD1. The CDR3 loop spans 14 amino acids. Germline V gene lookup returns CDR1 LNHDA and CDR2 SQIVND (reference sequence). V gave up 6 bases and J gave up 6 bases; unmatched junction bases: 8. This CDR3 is CASRISGTGNGYTF. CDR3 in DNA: TGTGCCAGTAGAATCTCCGGGACAGGGAATGGCTACACCTTC.

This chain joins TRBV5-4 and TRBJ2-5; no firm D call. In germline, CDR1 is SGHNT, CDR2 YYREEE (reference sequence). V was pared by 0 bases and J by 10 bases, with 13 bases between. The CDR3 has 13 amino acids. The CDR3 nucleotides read TGTGCCAGCAGCTTGGATCTGGAAGGTAGCCAGTACTTC. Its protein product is CASSLDLEGSQYF.

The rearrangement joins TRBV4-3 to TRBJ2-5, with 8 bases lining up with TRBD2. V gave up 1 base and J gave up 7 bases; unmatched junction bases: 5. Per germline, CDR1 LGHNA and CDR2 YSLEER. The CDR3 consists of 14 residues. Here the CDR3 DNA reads TGCGCCAGCAGCCAAGCGGGAGGGGATGGGACCCAGTACTTC. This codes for CASSQAGGDGTQYF.

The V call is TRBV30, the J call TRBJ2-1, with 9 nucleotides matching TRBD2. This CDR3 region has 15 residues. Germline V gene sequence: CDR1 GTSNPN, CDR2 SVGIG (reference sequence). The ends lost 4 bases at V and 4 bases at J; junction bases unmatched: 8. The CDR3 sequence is CAWNPRLAGYNEQFF. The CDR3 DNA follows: TGTGCCTGGAACCCGCGGCTAGCGGGATACAATGAGCAGTTCTTC.

The CDR3 DNA follows: TGTGCCTGGAGCCCCGGGTCATTTTCCGAGCAGTTCTTC. It is translated as CAWSPGSFSEQFF. This chain joins TRBV30 and TRBJ2-1; no clear D gene. The CDR3 length is 13 residues. Trimming took 3 bases from V and 10 from J, leaving 16 bases between them. CDR1 is GTSNPN, CDR2 SVGIG, per germline (reference sequence).

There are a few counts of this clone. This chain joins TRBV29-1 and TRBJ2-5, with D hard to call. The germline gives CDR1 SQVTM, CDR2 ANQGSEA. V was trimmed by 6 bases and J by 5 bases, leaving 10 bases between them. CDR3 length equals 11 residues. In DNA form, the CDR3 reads TGCAGCGTGGGGATGGGGGAGACCCAGTACTTC. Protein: CSVGMGETQYF.

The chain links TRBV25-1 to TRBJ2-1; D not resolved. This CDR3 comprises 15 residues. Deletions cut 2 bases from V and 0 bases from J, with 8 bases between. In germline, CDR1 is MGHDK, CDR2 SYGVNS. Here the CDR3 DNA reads TGTGCCAGCAGTGAAGGAGAGGCCTCCTACAATGAGCAGTTCTTC. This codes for CASSEGEASYNEQFF.

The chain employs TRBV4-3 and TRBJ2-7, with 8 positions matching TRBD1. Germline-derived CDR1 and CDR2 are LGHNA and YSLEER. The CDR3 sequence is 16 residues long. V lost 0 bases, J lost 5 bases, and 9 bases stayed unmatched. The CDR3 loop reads CASSQDRGQGFNEQYF. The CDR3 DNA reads TGCGCCAGCAGCCAAGATCGCGGACAGGGTTTCAACGAGCAGTACTTC.

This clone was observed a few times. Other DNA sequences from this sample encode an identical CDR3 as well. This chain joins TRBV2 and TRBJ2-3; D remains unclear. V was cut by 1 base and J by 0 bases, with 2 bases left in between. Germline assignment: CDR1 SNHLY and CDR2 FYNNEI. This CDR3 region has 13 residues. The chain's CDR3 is CASSEESTDTQYF. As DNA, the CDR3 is TGTGCCAGCAGTGAAGAGAGCACAGATACGCAGTATTTT.

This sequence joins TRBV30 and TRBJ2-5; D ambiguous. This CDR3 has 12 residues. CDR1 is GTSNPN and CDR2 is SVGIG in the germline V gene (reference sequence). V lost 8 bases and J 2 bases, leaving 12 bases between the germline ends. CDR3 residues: CAAMTVQETQYF. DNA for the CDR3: TGTGCCGCAATGACGGTACAAGAGACCCAGTACTTC.

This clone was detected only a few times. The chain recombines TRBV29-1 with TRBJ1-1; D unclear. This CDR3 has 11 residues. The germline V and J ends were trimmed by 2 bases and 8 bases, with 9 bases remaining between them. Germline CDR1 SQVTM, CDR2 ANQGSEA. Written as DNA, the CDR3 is TGCAGCGTTGAAAAGGGTGGAGAAGCTTTCTTT. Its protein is CSVEKGGEAFF.

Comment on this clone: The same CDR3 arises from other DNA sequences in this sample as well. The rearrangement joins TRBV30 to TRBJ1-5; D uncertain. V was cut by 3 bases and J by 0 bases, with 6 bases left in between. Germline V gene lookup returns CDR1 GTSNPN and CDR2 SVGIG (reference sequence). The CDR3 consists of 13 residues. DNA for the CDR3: TGTGCCTGGAGCCCTGATAGCAATCAGCCCCAGCATTTT. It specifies CAWSPDSNQPQHF.

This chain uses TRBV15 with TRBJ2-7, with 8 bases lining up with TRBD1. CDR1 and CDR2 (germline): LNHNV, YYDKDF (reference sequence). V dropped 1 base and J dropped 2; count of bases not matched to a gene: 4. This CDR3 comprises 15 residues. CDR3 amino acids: CATSRAQGAPYEQYF. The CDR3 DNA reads TGTGCCACCAGCAGAGCTCAGGGGGCACCCTACGAGCAGTACTTC.